This T cell receptor (beta chain) was observed in a study of blood T cell repertoires in COVID-19. On the study more broadly: The United States, Italy and Spain provided the acute and convalescent COVID-19 samples. PBMCs, B-cell-depleted T cells, or T cells provided the cDNA or gDNA that made up the material.

In the source study's methods: Nucleated cell number was recorded as an estimate derived from reference gene primer amplification. Only in-frame clones appear in the TCRdb table, and some are missing; sequencing was by immunoSEQ multiplex PCR. The V and J calls and clone size are taken from that table; D and trimming were inferred from the DNA. The sample lists under 300,000 clones; 85% to 90% were seen once. Trimming removed 6 bases from V and 0 bases from J, with 8 bases in between. The germline V gene has CDR1 SGHAT and CDR2 FQNNGV. CDR3 length equals 13 residues. The V call is TRBV11-2, the J call TRBJ1-1; TRBD1 might be the D (5 bases). This receptor was taken from a man younger than 35 with active or convalescent COVID-19. Sequencing input: peripheral blood. CDR3 residues: CASRPGVNTEAFF. CDR3 nucleotides: TGTGCCAGCAGACCGGGGGTGAACACTGAAGCTTTCTTT.